The 5 T cell receptor beta chains reported below all come from one sample, sequenced in a study of T-cell reconstitution after alpha-beta-depleted transplantation in children. Unique molecular identifiers featured in how the TCRbeta library was prepared. TCRdb re-analysed the PCR reads in MiXCR, keeping a single row per CDR3 protein. The sample has approximately 270,000 distinct CDR3 sequences, 9.9% seen once. The sample in question was PBMCs from the stem cell graft donor, obtained from the stem cell graft. The receptors were sampled from a human donor who donated a stem cell graft to a child with SCID.

The rearrangement links TRBV12-3 or TRBV12-4 to TRBJ1-2; possibly TRBD1 for D (6 bases). V lost 1 base, J lost 4 bases, and 13 bases lay in between. This CDR3 comprises 15 residues. The CDR3 coding sequence is TGTGCCAGCAGTTTAGGTGCCGGCAGGGGCTATGGCTACACCTTC. Translated: CASSLGAGRGYGYTF.

This clonotype was found many times. This sequence joins TRBV20-1 and TRBJ2-3; 12 bases line up with TRBD2. The J segment lost 4 bases and the V segment lost 0 bases, leaving 11 bases of the junction unmatched. The CDR3 is 18 amino acids. Germline V gene lookup returns CDR1 DFQATT and CDR2 SNEGSKA (reference sequence). The CDR3 protein is CSARDVLSSGGDADTQYF. The CDR3 nucleotides are TGCAGTGCTAGAGATGTTCTTTCTAGCGGGGGGGACGCAGATACGCAGTATTTT.

This chain joins TRBV7-2 and TRBJ1-2; tentatively, D is TRBD1 (5 bases). The CDR3 is made up of 14 amino acids. Germline V lookup: CDR1 SGHTA, CDR2 FQGNSA. The V gene lost 3 bases and the J gene lost 6 bases, with 14 bases spanning the gap. The CDR3 sequence is CASSFFARGDGYTF. The DNA for the CDR3 is TGTGCCAGCAGCTTCTTCGCTAGGGGCGATGGCTACACCTTC.

The chain has TRBV10-3 and TRBJ1-5; D not resolved. The CDR3 is 14 residues long. The V and J ends lost 10 bases and 7 bases respectively, with 20 bases between them. CDR1 and CDR2 from the germline V gene are ENHRY and SYGVKD. The CDR3 sequence: CATRDRAITQPQHF. In DNA form, the CDR3 reads TGTGCCACCAGAGACCGGGCCATAACACAGCCCCAGCATTTT.

The DNA for the CDR3 is TGCGCCAGCAGCTTGGGGCAGGGTACAATGAACACTGAAGCTTTCTTT. This translates into CASSLGQGTMNTEAFF. The rearrangement uses TRBV5-1 and TRBJ1-1; D may be TRBD1 (5 bases). CDR3 size: 16 residues. Trimming pared 0 bases from V and 0 bases from J, leaving 12 bases between. Germline V gives CDR1 SGHRS, CDR2 YFSETQ. The full variable domain, in which reference TRBV5-1 and TRBJ1-1 provide the parts outside the CDR3, is KAGVTQTPRYLIKTRGQQVTLSCSPISGHRSVSWYQQTPGQGLQFLFEYFSETQRNKGNFPGRFSGRQFSNSRSEMNVSTLELGDSALYLCASSLGQGTMNTEAFFGQGTRLTVV.